The next 29 T cell receptor beta chains were all read from a single sample in a study of control samples from healthy donors and cancer patients. Measured with immunoSEQ multiplex PCR; TCRdb has only the in-frame clones, and not every one. The sample holds about 200,000 clones; about 90% are singletons and the top ten take 1.5% to 2%. Sequencing input: blood. The receptors stem from a man aged 30-40 years in good health.

This chain joins TRBV3-1 (or the pseudogene TRBV3-2) and TRBJ2-7; 7 bases align to TRBD1. The CDR3 is 13 amino acids. CDR1 is LGHDT and CDR2 is YNNKEL in the germline V gene (reference sequence). After removal of 8 bases from V and 3 bases from J, the junction contained 7 bases not matched to a gene. As DNA, the CDR3 is TGTGCCAGCTCGACAGGGCCGGGCTACGAGCAGTACTTC. This encodes CASSTGPGYEQYF.

V is TRBV27 and J is TRBJ1-6, with 7 bases aligning to TRBD1. V shed 6 bases and J 9 bases; nucleotides not matched to a gene: 11. CDR3 length: 15 amino acids. CDR1 and CDR2 from the germline V gene are MNHEY and SMNVEV (reference sequence). CDR3 region: CASRSRIRGSSPLHF. The CDR3, as DNA: TGTGCCAGCAGGTCCCGGATCAGGGGGTCTTCACCCCTCCACTTT.

This CDR3 is CASSPVGGRQYEQYF. The CDR3 DNA sequence: TGTGCCAGCAGCCCCGTCGGTGGGAGACAGTACGAGCAGTACTTC. The V gene is TRBV7-2, the J gene TRBJ2-7; D may correspond to TRBD1 or TRBD2 (5 bases each). The CDR3 loop spans 15 amino acids. The germline V and J ends were trimmed by 5 bases and 4 bases, with 18 bases remaining between them. The germline V gene encodes CDR1 SGHTA and CDR2 FQGNSA.

V and J are TRBV3-1 (or the pseudogene TRBV3-2) and TRBJ1-4; 7 positions match TRBD1. V lost 0 bases and J lost 7; bases outside the gene matches: 5. Germline CDR1 and CDR2: LGHDT and YNNKEL (reference sequence). CDR3 length: 15 amino acids. CDR3 DNA sequence: TGTGCCAGCAGCCAAGATACAGGGGTACGTGAAAAACTGTTTTTT. Translation gives CASSQDTGVREKLFF.

Note on this clone: Other nucleotide sequences in the sample specify the same CDR3. Here the CDR3 reads CASSETGRNTGELFF. Here the CDR3 DNA reads TGTGCCAGCAGTGAGACAGGAAGAAACACCGGGGAGCTGTTTTTT. The V call is TRBV2, the J call TRBJ2-2, with D possibly TRBD1 on 6 matching bases. The V gene lost 3 bases and the J gene lost 2 bases, with 10 bases spanning the gap. The CDR3 runs to 15 residues. From germline, CDR1 is SNHLY and CDR2 FYNNEI.

The chain has TRBV6-5 and TRBJ1-5, with D possibly TRBD1 on 5 matching bases. This CDR3 has 14 amino acids. V was trimmed by 6 bases and J by 3 bases, leaving 12 bases between them. Germline V CDR1 and CDR2: MNHEY, SVGAGI. The CDR3 is CASRKTGINQPQHF. CDR3 nucleotides: TGTGCCAGCAGGAAAACAGGAATCAATCAGCCCCAGCATTTT.

V and J are TRBV27 and TRBJ1-2, with 8 bases identical to TRBD1. Germline CDR1 is MNHEY and CDR2 is SMNVEV (reference sequence). J gave up 8 bases and V 7 bases, and 12 bases lay outside the gene matches. The CDR3 is 14 residues long. The DNA for the CDR3 is TGTGCCAGCATCCCAACAGGGACAGGAAGAGGCTACACCTTC. As protein: CASIPTGTGRGYTF.

This rearrangement joins TRBV5-1 to TRBJ2-4, with a possible D match to TRBD1 (7 bases). The CDR3 is 18 amino acids. Trimming stripped 0 bases from V and 2 bases from J, with 18 bases between. In germline, CDR1 is SGHRS, CDR2 YFSETQ. The CDR3 region has the DNA TGCGCCAGCAGCTTGGGGTTGCGGGACAGATGGACCAAAAACATTCAGTACTTC. Encoded protein: CASSLGLRDRWTKNIQYF.

V and J are TRBV28 and TRBJ1-1; 8 nucleotides agree with TRBD1. J gave up 4 bases and V 6 bases, and 10 bases lay outside the gene matches. Germline values: CDR1 MDHEN, CDR2 SYDVKM. The CDR3 runs to 15 residues. CDR3 amino acids: CASRYLRGRATEAFF. Here the CDR3 DNA reads TGTGCCAGCAGATATCTCAGGGGGCGTGCCACTGAAGCTTTCTTT.

The J gene is TRBJ1-6, the V gene TRBV9; TRBD1 matches 7 bases. CDR1 and CDR2 from the germline V gene are SGDLS and YYNGEE. Trimming took 2 bases from V and 11 from J; bases not matched to a gene: 4. The length of the CDR3 is 13 residues. The CDR3 is CASSVTGFPPLHF. DNA for the CDR3: TGTGCCAGCAGCGTGACAGGGTTTCCACCCCTCCACTTT.

The chain links TRBV3-1 (or the pseudogene TRBV3-2) to TRBJ1-2, with TRBD1 as a possible D gene (5 bases). The CDR3 is made up of 15 amino acids. The germline V and J ends were trimmed by 2 bases and 1 base, with 11 bases remaining between them. Germline V CDR1 and CDR2: LGHDT, YNNKEL (reference sequence). The DNA of the CDR3 is TGTGCCAGCAGCCAAAGGGGCTGGGATAACTATGGCTACACCTTC. Translation: CASSQRGWDNYGYTF.

The rearrangement uses TRBV9 and TRBJ2-1, with TRBD1 as a possible D gene (5 bases). There are 15 residues in the CDR3. Germline CDR1 and CDR2: SGDLS and YYNGEE. The germline V and J ends were trimmed by 0 bases and 4 bases, with 11 bases remaining between them. The CDR3 sequence is CASSVEGNSYNEQFF. In nucleotides, the CDR3 is TGTGCCAGCAGCGTAGAGGGGAATTCTTACAATGAGCAGTTCTTC.

The chain links TRBV13 to TRBJ1-3; perhaps TRBD1 as D (5 bases). V lost 6 bases to trimming and J lost 1 base, with 13 bases between them. The CDR3 covers 15 residues. The germline V gene encodes CDR1 PRHDT and CDR2 FYEKMQ (reference sequence). In nucleotides, the CDR3 is TGTGCCAGCAGTCTTAGACAGTCTTCTGGAAACACCATATATTTT. Translating gives CASSLRQSSGNTIYF.

The genes are TRBV5-6 and TRBJ1-2; the D is unclear. There are 15 residues in the CDR3. CDR1 is SGHDT and CDR2 is YYEEEE in the germline V gene. Trimming left V 0 bases short and J 8 bases short, with 17 bases between. CDR3 region: CASSLAGFIATGYTF. CDR3 DNA: TGTGCCAGCAGCTTGGCCGGCTTCATAGCCACGGGCTACACCTTC.

This clone was picked up one time. This sequence joins TRBV9 and TRBJ1-2; D remains ambiguous. V gave up 4 bases and J gave up 1 base, with 11 bases separating them. Germline V gene lookup returns CDR1 SGDLS and CDR2 YYNGEE. The CDR3 is 14 residues long. In nucleotides, the CDR3 is TGTGCCAGCAGCCCCCCAAGTCATAACTATGGCTACACCTTC. As protein: CASSPPSHNYGYTF. Full variable domain (remainder filled in from reference TRBV9 and TRBJ1-2): DSGVTQTPKHLITATGQRVTLRCSPRSGDLSVYWYQQSLDQGLQFLIQYYNGEERAKGNILERFSAQQFPDLHSELNLSSLELGDSALYFCASSPPSHNYGYTFGSGTRLTVV.

The gene calls are TRBV7-9 and TRBJ2-3; D not resolved. Trimming took off 5 bases at V and 2 bases at J, with 14 bases between the two ends. The germline gives CDR1 SEHNR, CDR2 FQNEAQ (reference sequence). This CDR3 has 15 residues. The DNA for the CDR3 is TGTGCCAGCAGCCTATTGACTGGAGACACAGATACGCAGTATTTT. This encodes CASSLLTGDTDTQYF.

The chain has TRBV27 and TRBJ1-4, with TRBD1 identical over 7 bases. The trim removed 5 bases at V and 0 bases at J, leaving 3 bases unmatched. The CDR3 length is 15 residues. Germline lookup yields CDR1 MNHEY and CDR2 SMNVEV (reference sequence). The DNA of the CDR3 is TGTGCCAGCAGTCCCGGACAGGCAACTAATGAAAAACTGTTTTTT. Translating gives CASSPGQATNEKLFF.

This chain links TRBV19 with TRBJ2-7, with 11 positions matching TRBD2. The CDR3 sequence is 16 residues long. V was pared by 7 bases and J by 5 bases, with 13 bases of the junction left unmatched. Germline V gene sequence: CDR1 LNHDA, CDR2 SQIVND (reference sequence). In DNA, the CDR3 is TGTGCCAGTACCCCAAGTAGCGGGGGGGCAGCAGACGAGCAGTACTTC. It encodes CASTPSSGGAADEQYF.

The rearrangement joins TRBV30 to TRBJ1-2; D unclear. V was trimmed by 2 bases and J by 6 bases, leaving 10 bases between them. CDR1 and CDR2 (germline): GTSNPN, SVGIG (reference sequence). The CDR3 loop spans 12 amino acids. In nucleotides, the CDR3 is TGTGCCTGGAGTTTACAAGCCCATGGCTACACCTTC. As protein: CAWSLQAHGYTF.

CDR3 nucleotide sequence: TGCGCCAGCAGCTGGACAGGCATATCAAGCTCTGGAAACACCATATATTTT. Residues: CASSWTGISSSGNTIYF. This sequence joins TRBV5-1 and TRBJ1-3, with TRBD1 identical over 7 bases. The junction had 9 bases not matched to a gene; V was cut back by 3 bases and J by 0 bases. In germline, CDR1 is SGHRS, CDR2 YFSETQ. The CDR3 consists of 17 residues.

J is TRBJ1-3 and V is TRBV5-1; TRBD1 aligns across 8 bases. This CDR3 contains 13 residues. The J segment lost 8 bases and the V segment lost 2 bases, leaving 3 bases of the junction unmatched. Germline loops: CDR1 SGHRS, CDR2 YFSETQ. For the CDR3, the DNA is TGCGCCAGCAGCTTTGGACAGGGCTACACCATATATTTT. Amino acid sequence: CASSFGQGYTIYF.

This rearrangement joins TRBV5-6 to TRBJ2-1; 7 nucleotides align to TRBD1. Trimming cost V 3 bases and J 0 bases; bases outside gene matches: 9. CDR1 is SGHDT, CDR2 YYEEEE, per germline. This CDR3 has 17 amino acids. The CDR3 sequence is CASSSGTESRSYNEQFF. Written as DNA, the CDR3 is TGTGCCAGCAGCTCCGGGACAGAATCTCGCTCCTACAATGAGCAGTTCTTC.

The gene calls are TRBV6-5 and TRBJ1-2, with TRBD1 matching over 9 bases. The germline CDR1 and CDR2 sequences are MNHEY and SVGAGI. The CDR3 runs to 15 residues. V was clipped by 8 bases and J by 5 bases; unmatched bases: 12. The CDR3: CASRDTSGQGYGYTF. As DNA, the CDR3 is TGTGCCAGCCGGGACACCAGCGGACAGGGGTATGGCTACACCTTC.

The V gene is TRBV11-2, the J gene TRBJ2-7, with a possible D match to TRBD1 (6 bases). Between the trimmed V and J ends, which lost 6 bases and 5 bases, there was a span of 17 bases. Germline V lookup: CDR1 SGHAT, CDR2 FQNNGV. The CDR3 loop spans 14 amino acids. CDR3 protein: CASRYGGSMNEQYF. Written as DNA, the CDR3 is TGTGCCAGCAGATATGGGGGCAGTATGAACGAGCAGTACTTC.

This clone appeared a single time. This chain uses TRBV4-2 with TRBJ2-6; 11 bases agree with TRBD2. The CDR3 is made up of 17 amino acids. Germline trimming cut 3 bases from V and 3 bases from J; bases unmatched to any gene: 4. Germline assignment: CDR1 LGHNA and CDR2 YNFKEQ. This chain's CDR3 is CASSQAGTSGGANVLTF. The CDR3 DNA is TGTGCCAGCAGCCAGGCCGGGACTAGCGGTGGGGCCAACGTCCTGACTTTC.

The V call is TRBV19, the J call TRBJ1-2; D perhaps matches TRBD1 (6 bases). V dropped 3 bases and J dropped 2 bases, with 19 bases sitting between them. The length of the CDR3 is 17 residues. Germline V gene sequence: CDR1 LNHDA, CDR2 SQIVND (reference sequence). For the CDR3, the DNA is TGTGCCAGTAGTATTCTCGGCAAAGAGGGGGTCAACTATGGCTACACCTTC. Translating gives CASSILGKEGVNYGYTF.

This rearrangement joins TRBV19 to TRBJ1-4; D ambiguous. The CDR3 contains 16 residues. The germline V gene has CDR1 LNHDA and CDR2 SQIVND (reference sequence). V lost 1 base, J lost 3 bases, and 12 bases lay in between. CDR3 DNA sequence: TGTGCCAGTAGTATAGTCCCAGCAGGACCTAATGAAAAACTGTTTTTT. As protein: CASSIVPAGPNEKLFF. Supplemented by reference TRBV19 and TRBJ1-4, the full variable domain reads DGGITQSPKYLFRKEGQNVTLSCEQNLNHDAMYWYRQDPGQGLRLIYYSQIVNDFQKGDIAEGYSVSREKKESFPLTVTSAQKNPTAFYLCASSIVPAGPNEKLFFGSGTQLSVL.

The chain recombines TRBV24-1 with TRBJ1-2; D is unclear. V lost 9 bases to trimming and J lost 2 bases, with 9 bases between them. This CDR3 has 12 residues. Germline V lookup: CDR1 KGHDR, CDR2 SFDVKD. CDR3 DNA: TGTGCCACCCTAAGGCAGAACTATGGCTACACCTTC. Its translation is CATLRQNYGYTF.

The chain links TRBV11-2 to TRBJ1-1; D not resolved. The CDR3 covers 13 residues. Germline values: CDR1 SGHAT, CDR2 FQNNGV. Trimming took off 1 base at V and 1 base at J, with 4 bases between the two ends. The CDR3 here is CASSLVGNTEAFF. Written as DNA, the CDR3 is TGTGCCAGCAGCTTAGTGGGGAACACTGAAGCTTTCTTT.